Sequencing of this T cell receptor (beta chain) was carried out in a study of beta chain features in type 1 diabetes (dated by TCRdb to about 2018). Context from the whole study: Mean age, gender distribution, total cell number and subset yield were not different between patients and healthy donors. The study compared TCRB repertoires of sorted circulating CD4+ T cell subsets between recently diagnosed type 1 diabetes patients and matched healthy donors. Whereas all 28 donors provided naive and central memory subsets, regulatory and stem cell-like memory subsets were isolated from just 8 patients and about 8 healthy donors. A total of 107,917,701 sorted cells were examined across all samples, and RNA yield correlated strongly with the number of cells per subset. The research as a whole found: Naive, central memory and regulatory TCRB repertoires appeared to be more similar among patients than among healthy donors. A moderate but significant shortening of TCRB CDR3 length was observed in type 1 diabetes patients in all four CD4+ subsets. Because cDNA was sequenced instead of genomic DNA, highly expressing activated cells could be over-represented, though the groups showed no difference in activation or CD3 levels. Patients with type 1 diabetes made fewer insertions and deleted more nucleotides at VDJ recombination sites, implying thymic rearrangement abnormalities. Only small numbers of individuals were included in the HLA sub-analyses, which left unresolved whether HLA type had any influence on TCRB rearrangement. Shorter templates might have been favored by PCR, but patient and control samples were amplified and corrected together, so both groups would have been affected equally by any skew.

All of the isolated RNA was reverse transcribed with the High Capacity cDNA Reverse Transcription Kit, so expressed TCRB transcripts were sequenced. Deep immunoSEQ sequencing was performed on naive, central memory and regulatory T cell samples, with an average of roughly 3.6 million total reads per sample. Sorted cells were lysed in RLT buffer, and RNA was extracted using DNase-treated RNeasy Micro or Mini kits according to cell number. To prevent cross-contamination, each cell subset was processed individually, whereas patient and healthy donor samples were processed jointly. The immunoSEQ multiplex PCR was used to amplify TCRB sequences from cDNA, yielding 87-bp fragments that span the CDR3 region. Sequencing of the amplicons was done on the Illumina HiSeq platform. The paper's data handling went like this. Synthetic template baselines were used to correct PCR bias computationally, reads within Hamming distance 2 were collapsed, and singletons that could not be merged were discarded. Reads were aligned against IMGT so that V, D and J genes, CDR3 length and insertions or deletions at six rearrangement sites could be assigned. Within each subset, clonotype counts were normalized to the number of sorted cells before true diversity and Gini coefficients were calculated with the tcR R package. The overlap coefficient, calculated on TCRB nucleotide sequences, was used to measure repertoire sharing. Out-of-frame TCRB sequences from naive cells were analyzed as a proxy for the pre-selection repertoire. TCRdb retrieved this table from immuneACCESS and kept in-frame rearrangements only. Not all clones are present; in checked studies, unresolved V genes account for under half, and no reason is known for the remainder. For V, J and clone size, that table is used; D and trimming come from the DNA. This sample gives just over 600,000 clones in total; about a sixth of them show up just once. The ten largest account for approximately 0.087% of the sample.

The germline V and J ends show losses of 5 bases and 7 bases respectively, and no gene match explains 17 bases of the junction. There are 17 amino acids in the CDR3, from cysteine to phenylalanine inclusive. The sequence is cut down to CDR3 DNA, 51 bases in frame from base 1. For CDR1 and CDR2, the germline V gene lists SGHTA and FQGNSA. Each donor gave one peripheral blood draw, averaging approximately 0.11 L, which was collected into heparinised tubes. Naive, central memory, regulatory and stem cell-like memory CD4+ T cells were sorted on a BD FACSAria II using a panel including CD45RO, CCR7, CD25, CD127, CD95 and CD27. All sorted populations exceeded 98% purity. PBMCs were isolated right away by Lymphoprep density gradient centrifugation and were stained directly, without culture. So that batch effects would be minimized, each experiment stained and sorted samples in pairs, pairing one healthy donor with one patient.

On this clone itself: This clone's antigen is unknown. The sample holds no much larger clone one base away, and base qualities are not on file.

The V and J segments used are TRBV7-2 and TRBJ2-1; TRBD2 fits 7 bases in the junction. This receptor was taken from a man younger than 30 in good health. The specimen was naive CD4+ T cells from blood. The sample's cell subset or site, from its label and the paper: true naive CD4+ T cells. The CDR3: CASSQRAASGGRNEQFF. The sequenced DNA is TGTGCCAGCAGCCAGAGGGCGGCTAGCGGTGGGAGGAATGAGCAGTTCTTC.